The 6 T cell receptor beta chains listed next were all sequenced from one sample in a study of shared clonotypes between healthy human individuals. Method: immunoSEQ multiplex PCR; TCRdb's copy keeps in-frame clones and lacks some. The data contain 530,000 or so clones, nearly 80% of them singletons. What was sequenced was PBMCs. These TCRs come from a woman aged 40 to 50 in good health. Some clones in this sample may be carry-over from other donors' samples.

V usage is TRBV28 and J usage is TRBJ1-1; D possibly corresponds to TRBD1 (5 bases). The CDR3 is 16 amino acids. The germline V gene encodes CDR1 MDHEN and CDR2 SYDVKM. Between the trimmed V and J ends, which lost 7 bases and 4 bases, there was a span of 22 bases. This CDR3 is CASIRGSVLDATEAFF. The CDR3, as DNA: TGTGCCAGCATTAGGGGCTCGGTACTTGACGCCACTGAAGCTTTCTTT.

The chain couples TRBV2 to TRBJ2-7, with TRBD1 identical over 11 bases. Germline loops: CDR1 SNHLY, CDR2 FYNNEI. V trimming: 7 bases; J trimming: 4 bases; junction bases outside the gene matches: 9. The CDR3 is 15 amino acids. CDR3 sequence (DNA): TGTGCCAGCACCGCAATGGACAGGGGGCAGTACGAGCAGTACTTC. Residues: CASTAMDRGQYEQYF.

This clone was counted between two and nine times. The chain employs TRBV2 and TRBJ1-1; D possibly corresponds to TRBD1 (5 bases). V lost 8 bases, J lost 5 bases, and 15 bases lay in between. The germline V gene has CDR1 SNHLY and CDR2 FYNNEI. CDR3 length equals 13 residues. CDR3 sequence reads: CASRTRGGTEAFF. In DNA form, the CDR3 reads TGTGCCAGCCGGACACGGGGGGGAACTGAAGCTTTCTTT. Full variable domain (outside the CDR3, taken from reference TRBV2 and TRBJ1-1): EPEVTQTPSHQVTQMGQEVILRCVPISNHLYFYWYRQILGQKVEFLVSFYNNEISEKSEIFDDQFSVERPDGSNFTLKIRSTKLEDSAMYFCASRTRGGTEAFFGQGTRLTVV.

The table lists this clone with a count of one. The chain has TRBV6-6 and TRBJ1-2; possibly TRBD1 for D (5 bases). The CDR3 has 15 residues. The V and J ends lost 2 bases and 8 bases respectively, with 18 bases between them. The germline gives CDR1 MNHNY, CDR2 SVGAGI (reference sequence). For the CDR3, the DNA is TGTGCCAGCAGTTACGACTTCGCCGGGACCAAAGGCTACACCTTC. This sequence encodes CASSYDFAGTKGYTF.

The V gene is TRBV28, the J gene TRBJ2-7; D gene unclear. This CDR3 is built from 13 residues. Germline CDR1 is MDHEN and CDR2 is SYDVKM. V was clipped by 6 bases and J by 3 bases, with 12 bases between them. CDR3 DNA: TGTGCCAGCAGCCCTCATGGGGACTACGAGCAGTACTTC. It encodes CASSPHGDYEQYF.

The chain couples TRBV7-9 to TRBJ2-1; the match to TRBD2 covers 7 bases. The germline V gene encodes CDR1 SEHNR and CDR2 FQNEAQ (reference sequence). V gave up 6 bases and J gave up 0 bases; unmatched junction bases: 8. The CDR3 totals 16 residues. The CDR3 bases are TGTGCCAGCAGAAAGGGCGGGAGAGGCTCCTACAATGAGCAGTTCTTC. Translated: CASRKGGRGSYNEQFF.